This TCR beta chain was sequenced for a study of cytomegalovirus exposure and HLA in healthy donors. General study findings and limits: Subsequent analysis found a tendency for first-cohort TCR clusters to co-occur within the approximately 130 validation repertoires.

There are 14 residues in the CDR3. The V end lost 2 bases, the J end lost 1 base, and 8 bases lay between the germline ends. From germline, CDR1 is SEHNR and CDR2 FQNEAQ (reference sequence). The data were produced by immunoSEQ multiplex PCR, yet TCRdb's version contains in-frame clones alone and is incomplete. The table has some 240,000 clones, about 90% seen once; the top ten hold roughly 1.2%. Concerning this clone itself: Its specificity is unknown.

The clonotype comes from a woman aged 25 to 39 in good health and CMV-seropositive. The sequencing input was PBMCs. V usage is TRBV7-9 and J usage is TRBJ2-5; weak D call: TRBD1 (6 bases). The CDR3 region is CASSLLTGQETQYF. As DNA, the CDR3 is TGTGCCAGCAGCTTATTGACAGGCCAAGAGACCCAGTACTTC.